This T cell receptor beta chain comes out of a study of blood T cells in healthy people across ages. This CDR3 contains 15 residues. Germline lookup yields CDR1 SGHAT and CDR2 FQNNGV. V was shortened by 5 bases and J by 7 bases, with 17 bases between the two germline ends. Overall study findings and caveats: TCR beta diversity per million T cells fell roughly linearly with age.

Comment on this clonotype: No antigen is known for it.

A sample-barcoded 5' primer and a J-beta primer mix were used in a second PCR of about 7 to 12 cycles. The template-switch adaptor, which had 12 random nucleotides, put a tag on each cDNA molecule. TCRdb redid the calling of the 5' RACE reads with MiXCR, one entry per CDR3 protein. The sample has around 650,000 distinct CDR3 sequences; roughly two fifths are singletons. At least 7 million PBMCs were isolated per sample. The source material was blood. The gene calls are TRBV11-2 and TRBJ1-4; no firm D call. The source of this sequence is a man older than 75 in good health. CDR3 sequence reads: CASSTKRVLVEKLFF. CDR3 nucleotides: TGTGCCAGCAGCACCAAGCGCGTTTTGGTTGAAAAACTGTTTTTT.